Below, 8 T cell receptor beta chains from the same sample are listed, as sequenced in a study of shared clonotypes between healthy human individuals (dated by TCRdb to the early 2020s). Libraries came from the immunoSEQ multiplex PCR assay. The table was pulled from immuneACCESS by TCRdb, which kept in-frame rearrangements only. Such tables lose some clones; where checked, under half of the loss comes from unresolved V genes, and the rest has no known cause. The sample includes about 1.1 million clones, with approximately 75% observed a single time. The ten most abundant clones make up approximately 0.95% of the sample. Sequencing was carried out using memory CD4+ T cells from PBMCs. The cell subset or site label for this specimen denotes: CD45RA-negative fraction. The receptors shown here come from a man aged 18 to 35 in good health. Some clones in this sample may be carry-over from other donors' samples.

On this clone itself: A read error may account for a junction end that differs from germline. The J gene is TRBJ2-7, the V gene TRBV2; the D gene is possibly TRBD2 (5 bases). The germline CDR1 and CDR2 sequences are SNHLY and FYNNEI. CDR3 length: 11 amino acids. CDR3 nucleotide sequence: TGTGCCAGCAGGGAGACTACCACCCCTACCTTC. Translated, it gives CASRETTTPTF.

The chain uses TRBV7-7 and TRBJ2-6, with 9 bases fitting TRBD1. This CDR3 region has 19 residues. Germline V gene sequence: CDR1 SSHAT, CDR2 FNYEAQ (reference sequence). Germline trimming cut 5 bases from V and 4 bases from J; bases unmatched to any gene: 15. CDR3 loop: CASSPVPGQGLNGANVLTF. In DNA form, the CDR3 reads TGTGCCAGCAGCCCCGTCCCGGGACAGGGTTTGAACGGGGCCAACGTCCTGACTTTC.

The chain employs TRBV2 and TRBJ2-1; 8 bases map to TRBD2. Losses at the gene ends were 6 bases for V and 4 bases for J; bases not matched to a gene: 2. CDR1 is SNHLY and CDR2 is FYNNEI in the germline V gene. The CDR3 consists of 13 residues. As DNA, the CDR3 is TGTGCCAGCAGGGCTAGCGGGTACAATGAGCAGTTCTTC. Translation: CASRASGYNEQFF.

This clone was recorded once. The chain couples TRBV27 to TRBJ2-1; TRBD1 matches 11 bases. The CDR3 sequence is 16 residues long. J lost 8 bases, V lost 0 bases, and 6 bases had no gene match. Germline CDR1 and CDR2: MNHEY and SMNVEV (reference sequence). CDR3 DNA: TGTGCCAGCAGTTTATCGGGACAGGGGGGTAGATATGAGCAGTTCTTC. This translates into CASSLSGQGGRYEQFF.

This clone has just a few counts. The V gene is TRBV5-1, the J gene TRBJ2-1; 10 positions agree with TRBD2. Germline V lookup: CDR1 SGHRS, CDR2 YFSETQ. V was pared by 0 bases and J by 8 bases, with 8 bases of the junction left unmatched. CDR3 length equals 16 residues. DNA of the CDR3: TGCGCCAGCAGCTTGGCCGAACTAGCGGGGCTTGATGAGCAGTTCTTC. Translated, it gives CASSLAELAGLDEQFF.

The CDR3: CASSPGYSGYGYTF. The CDR3 coding sequence is TGTGCCAGCAGCCCCGGATATTCGGGCTATGGCTACACCTTC. This chain joins TRBV7-3 and TRBJ1-2; unclear D gene. The CDR3 has 14 residues. Germline V gives CDR1 SGHTA, CDR2 FQGTGA. Trimming removed 5 bases from V and 4 bases from J, with 14 bases in between.

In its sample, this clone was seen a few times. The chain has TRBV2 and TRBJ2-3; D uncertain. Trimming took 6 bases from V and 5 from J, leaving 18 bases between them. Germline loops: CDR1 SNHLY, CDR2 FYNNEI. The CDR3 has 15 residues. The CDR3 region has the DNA TGTGCCAGCAGCTCCCTGGGCGCCCGGATAGATACGCAGTATTTT. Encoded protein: CASSSLGARIDTQYF.

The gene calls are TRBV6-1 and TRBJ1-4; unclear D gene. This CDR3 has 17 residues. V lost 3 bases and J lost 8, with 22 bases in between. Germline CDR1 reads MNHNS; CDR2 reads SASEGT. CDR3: CASSDFPISGVGEKLFF. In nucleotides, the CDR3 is TGTGCCAGCAGTGATTTTCCCATTAGCGGGGTGGGCGAAAAACTGTTTTTT.